The clone carrying this T cell receptor (beta chain) was counted once. What it recognizes is unknown. CDR3 length equals 14 residues. The germline CDR1 and CDR2 sequences are SGHRS and YFSETQ. Germline trimming cut 4 bases from V and 5 bases from J; bases unmatched to any gene: 8. This entry is derived from a study of cytomegalovirus exposure and HLA in healthy donors. Study-wide points: Available immune exposure information was restricted to CMV serostatus only.

A multiplex PCR was run with 60 Vbeta primers and 13 Jbeta primers. Here immunoSEQ multiplex PCR was the method, and the copy in TCRdb shows in-frame clones only, minus some. The sample has more than 80,000 clones, about 70% seen once. The V gene is TRBV5-1, the J gene TRBJ1-1, with 7 bases matching TRBD1. Sequencing input: PBMCs. This receptor was obtained from a boy between 10 and 17 years old in good health and CMV-seronegative. CDR3 sequence reads: CASSVQGVGTEAFF. CDR3 in DNA: TGCGCCAGCAGCGTTCAGGGGGTAGGGACTGAAGCTTTCTTT.